This TCR beta chain was recorded in a study of cytomegalovirus exposure and HLA in healthy donors. As concerns this clone: Its target is not known. A read error may produce the germline difference seen at one junction end.

Study conclusions and caveats: In a later analysis, approximately 15,000 TCR beta sequences were associated with HLA alleles at 0.05 false discovery rate.

The CDR3 contains 13 residues. Germline loops: CDR1 LNHDA, CDR2 SQIVND (reference sequence). PCR amplification relied on 60 Vbeta primers (plus 13 Jbeta primers). Data came from immunoSEQ multiplex PCR; TCRdb stores just in-frame clones and leaves some out. Of 150,000 to 200,000 clones in the sample, approximately 83% were seen once. The TCR comes from a man younger than 35 in good health and CMV-seropositive. The gene calls are TRBV19 and TRBJ2-4; 9 bases map to TRBD1. Sequencing used PBMCs. Here the CDR3 DNA reads TGTGCCAGTAGTATAGATTTCAGGACAGGGGCTAACTTC. Translated: CASSIDFRTGANF.